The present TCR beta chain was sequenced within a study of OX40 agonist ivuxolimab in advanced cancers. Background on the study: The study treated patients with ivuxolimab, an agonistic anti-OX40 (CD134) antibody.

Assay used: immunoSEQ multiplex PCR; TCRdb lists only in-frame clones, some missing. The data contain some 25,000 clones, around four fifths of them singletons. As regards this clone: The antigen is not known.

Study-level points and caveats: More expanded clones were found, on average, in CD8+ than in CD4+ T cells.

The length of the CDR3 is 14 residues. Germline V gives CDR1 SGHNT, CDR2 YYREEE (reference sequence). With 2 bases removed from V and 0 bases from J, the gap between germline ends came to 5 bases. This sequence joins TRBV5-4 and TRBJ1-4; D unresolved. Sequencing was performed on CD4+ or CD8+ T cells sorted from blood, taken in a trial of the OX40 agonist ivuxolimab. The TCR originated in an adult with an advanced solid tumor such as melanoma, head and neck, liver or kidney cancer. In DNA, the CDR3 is TGTGCCAGCAGCTTAATTGCAACTAATGAAAAACTGTTTTTT. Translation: CASSLIATNEKLFF.